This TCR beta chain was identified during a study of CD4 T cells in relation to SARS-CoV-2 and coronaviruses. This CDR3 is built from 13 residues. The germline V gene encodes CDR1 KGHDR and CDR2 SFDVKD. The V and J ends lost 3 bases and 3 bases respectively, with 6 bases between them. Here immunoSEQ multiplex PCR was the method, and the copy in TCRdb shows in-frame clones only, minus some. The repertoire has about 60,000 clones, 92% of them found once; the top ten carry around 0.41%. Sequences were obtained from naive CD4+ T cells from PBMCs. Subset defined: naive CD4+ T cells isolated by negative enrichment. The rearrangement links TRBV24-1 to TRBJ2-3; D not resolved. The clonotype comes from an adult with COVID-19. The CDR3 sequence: CATSDPGTDTQYF. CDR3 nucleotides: TGTGCCACCAGTGATCCTGGGACAGATACGCAGTATTTT.